This TCR beta chain is drawn from a study of Ad26.COV2.S vaccination and SARS-CoV-2 variants. Trimming stripped 6 bases from V and 2 bases from J, with 21 bases between. CDR1 and CDR2 from the germline V gene are WNHNN and SYGVQD (reference sequence). This CDR3 is 17 amino acids long. The method was immunoSEQ multiplex PCR; TCRdb's version includes in-frame clones alone and lacks a portion of them. The sample carries about 330,000 clones, about 90% recorded once. Treatment noted: roughly 19 received Ad26.COV2.S at low or high dose, single or two shots; about 5 received placebo; per-sample allocation not given. The investigators took samples on day 63 after the first vaccine or placebo injection.

The clonotype was recovered from a person between 18 and 65 years old who received the Ad26.COV2.S COVID-19 vaccine or a placebo. Here the sequenced sample was peripheral blood, taken in a trial of Ad26.COV2.S vaccine versus placebo. This rearrangement joins TRBV10-1 to TRBJ2-3; the D is unclear. CDR3 coding DNA: TGCGCCAGCAGCGAACTCGAAATAGCTGGAAACACAGATACGCAGTATTTT. It yields the protein CASSELEIAGNTDTQYF.